Following are 8 T cell receptor beta chains from one sample sequenced in a study of cytomegalovirus exposure and HLA in healthy donors (dated by TCRdb to 2016 to 2017). The library was built by means of the immunoSEQ multiplex PCR assay. For the multiplex PCR, a mixture combining 60 forward primers for TCR Vbeta segments and 13 reverse primers for TCR Jbeta segments was used. TCRdb's version of the immuneACCESS table is confined to in-frame rearrangements and falls short of the full clone set. An unresolved V gene accounts for under half of the shortfall where checked; the remainder is of unknown origin. This sample comprises approximately 140,000 clones, about four fifths of them detected only once. The ten largest clones represent about 0.75% of the sample. The specimen was PBMCs. These receptors all stem from a young man in good health and CMV-seronegative.

The chain joins TRBV28 to TRBJ1-2, with 7 bases aligning to TRBD1. The germline V gene has CDR1 MDHEN and CDR2 SYDVKM. The CDR3 has 13 residues. V lost 9 bases and J lost 5; bases outside the gene matches: 9. CDR3 sequence: CASTGTVIYGYTF. CDR3 bases: TGTGCCAGTACCGGGACAGTAATTTATGGCTACACCTTC.

This clone was detected only once. The gene calls are TRBV4-2 and TRBJ1-3, with 9 bases lining up with TRBD1. CDR1 is LGHNA, CDR2 YNFKEQ, per germline. The CDR3 runs to 18 residues. V gave up 4 bases and J gave up 0 bases; unmatched junction bases: 10. CDR3 amino acids: CASSPTGGLTFSGNTIYF. DNA of the CDR3: TGTGCCAGCAGCCCTACAGGGGGCTTAACCTTCTCTGGAAACACCATATATTTT.

The V gene is TRBV9, the J gene TRBJ2-5, with D perhaps matching TRBD2 (6 bases). Trimming cost V 2 bases and J 5 bases, with 13 bases left between them. This CDR3 comprises 14 residues. Germline CDR1 and CDR2: SGDLS and YYNGEE. The CDR3 here is CASSVTAGSETQYF. The CDR3 bases are TGTGCCAGCAGCGTCACAGCGGGTTCTGAGACCCAGTACTTC.

The chain combines TRBV10-3 with TRBJ1-2, with 10 bases identical to TRBD1. This CDR3 spans 15 amino acids. Germline values: CDR1 ENHRY, CDR2 SYGVKD. With V trimmed by 3 bases and J by 6 bases, 7 bases remained unmatched. CDR3 loop: CAISETGTGVNGYTF. CDR3 nucleotide sequence: TGTGCCATCAGTGAAACCGGGACAGGGGTGAATGGCTACACCTTC.

The chain joins TRBV28 to TRBJ1-1; D possibly corresponds to TRBD1 (5 bases). Germline V lookup: CDR1 MDHEN, CDR2 SYDVKM. V lost 3 bases, J lost 4 bases, and 9 bases lay in between. This CDR3 is built from 13 residues. The DNA for the CDR3 is TGTGCCAGCAGTTTGGTCGGGGGCACTGAAGCTTTCTTT. Amino acids: CASSLVGGTEAFF.

The chain recombines TRBV19 with TRBJ2-1, with 10 bases fitting TRBD1. J gave up 6 bases and V 7 bases, and 12 bases lay outside the gene matches. CDR3 length: 16 amino acids. Germline CDR1 LNHDA, CDR2 SQIVND (reference sequence). The CDR3 nucleotides read TGTGCCAGTACCATGCCCCGAGGACAGGGGGGCAATGAGCAGTTCTTC. This translates into CASTMPRGQGGNEQFF.

The rearrangement joins TRBV5-1 to TRBJ1-1; D is undetermined. Germline V gives CDR1 SGHRS, CDR2 YFSETQ. V shed 7 bases and J shed 11 bases, with 15 bases lying between them. The CDR3 totals 11 residues. Here the CDR3 reads CASRGVSEAFF. The CDR3 nucleotides read TGCGCCAGCCGGGGTGTCTCGGAGGCTTTCTTT.

V gene TRBV4-1 combines with J gene TRBJ2-1; D is possibly TRBD1 (5 bases). The germline gives CDR1 MGHRA, CDR2 YSYEKL. The CDR3 totals 14 residues. Trimming took 1 base from V and 12 from J, leaving 16 bases between them. CDR3 region: CASSQGTLRAGQFF. CDR3 sequence (DNA): TGCGCCAGCAGCCAAGGGACATTACGAGCTGGGCAGTTCTTC.